A selection of T cell receptor beta chains follows, all from one sample in a study of cytomegalovirus exposure and HLA in healthy donors. TCRdb's table, derived via immunoSEQ multiplex PCR, lists solely in-frame clones and lacks some. The sample totals fewer than 150,000 clones. The sample consisted of PBMCs. The receptors originated from a man aged 35 to 55 in good health and CMV-seronegative. The CDR3 runs from the conserved cysteine through the conserved F or W. The D gene is left open where the match is weak.

V gene	J gene	D gene	CDR3 DNA	CDR3 protein
TRBV7-2	TRBJ2-7	.	TGTGCCAGCAGCTATAACAGGGGAGGCCCGCGGGAGCAGTACTTC	CASSYNRGGPREQYF
TRBV6-1	TRBJ1-3	.	TGTGCCAGCATTATTCAGGGCGGTCCTGGAAACACCATATATTTT	CASIIQGGPGNTIYF
TRBV6-5	TRBJ2-6	.	TGTGCCAGCAGCTTCTCTGGGGCCAACGTCCTGACTTTC	CASSFSGANVLTF
TRBV27	TRBJ2-1	TRBD2	TGTGCCGTGGGGACTAGCACCTACAATGAGCAGTTCTTC	CAVGTSTYNEQFF
TRBV7-2	TRBJ2-3	TRBD2	TGTGCCAGCAGCCCGAGCGGGGTCCGGGGTACGCAGTATTTT	CASSPSGVRGTQYF
TRBV6-6	TRBJ1-1	.	TGTGCCAGCAGGACAGGGAACACTGAAGCTTTCTTT	CASRTGNTEAFF
TRBV27	TRBJ2-2	TRBD2	TGTGCCAGCAGTTCCCTAGCGGGGGGGCCGATAGGGGAGCTGTTTTTT	CASSSLAGGPIGELFF
TRBV6-1	TRBJ1-5	TRBD1	TGTGCCAGCTTCACAGGGGGCAATCAGCCCCAGCATTTT	CASFTGGNQPQHF
TRBV11-1	TRBJ1-1	.	TGTGCCAGCAGCAGGGGGTTGAACACTGAAGCTTTCTTT	CASSRGLNTEAFF
TRBV2	TRBJ1-2	TRBD1	TGTGCCAGCAGTGAATGGGGACAGGGGGCGAACTATGGCTACACCTTC	CASSEWGQGANYGYTF
TRBV7-9	TRBJ2-3	.	TGTGCCAGCAGGTCAAGCACAGATACGCAGTATTTT	CASRSSTDTQYF
TRBV27	TRBJ1-2	.	TGTGCCAGCAGTCCTCTGAGATATGGCTACACCTTC	CASSPLRYGYTF
TRBV7-6	TRBJ1-5	.	TGTGCCAGCAGCTTAGAGCCCGGTCTTAGTAATCAGCCCCAGCATTTT	CASSLEPGLSNQPQHF
TRBV18	TRBJ2-3	.	TGTGCCAGCTCACAGGAGGAGTCCGCTAGCACAGATACGCAGTATTTT	CASSQEESASTDTQYF
TRBV6-5	TRBJ1-2	.	TGTGCCAGCAGTTACTTACCTCGGGGGGACTATGGCTACACCTTC	CASSYLPRGDYGYTF
TRBV28	TRBJ2-2	TRBD2	TGTGCCAGCAGACGACTAGCGGGGGGGCCAGACACCGGGGAGCTGTTTTTT	CASRRLAGGPDTGELFF
TRBV27	TRBJ2-3	TRBD2	TGTGCCAGCAGTTTGGGGGGACTAGTCGTTAGCACAGATACGCAGTATTTT	CASSLGGLVVSTDTQYF
TRBV5-1	TRBJ1-1	.	TGCGCCAGCAGCAAGGCCGGGGGGGTAGACACTGAAGCTTTCTTT	CASSKAGGVDTEAFF
TRBV4-1	TRBJ1-4	.	TGCGCCAGCAGCCAAGGTAGGGGGACAACTAATGAAAAACTGTTTTTT	CASSQGRGTTNEKLFF
TRBV7-9	TRBJ2-7	TRBD1	TGTGCCAGCAGCGGTGTCGACAGGGTTTTGGCCTACGAGCAGTACTTC	CASSGVDRVLAYEQYF
TRBV5-1	TRBJ1-1	.	TGCGCCAGCAGCTTTTACGGCACTGAAGCTTTCTTT	CASSFYGTEAFF
TRBV5-6	TRBJ1-2	TRBD1	TGTGCCAGCAGCCTCCCGACAGGGTCCTATGGCTACACCTTC	CASSLPTGSYGYTF
TRBV11-2	TRBJ2-5	.	TGTGCCAGCAGCCAAATGGAGACCCAGTACTTC	CASSQMETQYF
TRBV9	TRBJ1-6	.	TGTGCCAGCAGCGTAGAGGGCGGGAACTCACCCCTCCACTTT	CASSVEGGNSPLHF
TRBV7-2	TRBJ1-6	TRBD1	TGTGCCAGCAGTCGACAGGGTCTCAATTCACCCCTCCACTTT	CASSRQGLNSPLHF
TRBV15	TRBJ2-5	TRBD1	TGTGCCACCAGGGACAGGGTGGAAGAGACCCAGTACTTC	CATRDRVEETQYF
TRBV6-1	TRBJ1-2	.	TGTGCCAGCAGGGACCCAGGGGACTATGGCTACACCTTC	CASRDPGDYGYTF
TRBV10-1	TRBJ2-3	.	TGCGCCAGCAGTGAGTTCACTAGCTTCACAGATACGCAGTATTTT	CASSEFTSFTDTQYF
TRBV5-1	TRBJ2-5	TRBD1	TGCGCCAGCTACCAGGGGGCCACCGTATTAGGGACCCAGTACTTC	CASYQGATVLGTQYF
TRBV5-4	TRBJ2-1	.	TGTGCCAGCAGCTTGGGTAGCGAGACGGGGAATGAGCAGTTCTTC	CASSLGSETGNEQFF
TRBV6-1	TRBJ1-2	TRBD1	TGTGCCAGCAGCCCGGACAGGGGCCGTGGCTACACCTTC	CASSPDRGRGYTF
TRBV2	TRBJ1-2	.	TGTGCCAGCAGCGTCGGACAGAACTATGGCTACACCTTC	CASSVGQNYGYTF
TRBV7-8	TRBJ2-5	.	TGTGCCAGCAGCCCAAAAGAGACCCAGTACTTC	CASSPKETQYF
TRBV19	TRBJ1-3	.	TGTGCCAGTAGTTTCCATAGGGGGAACTCTGGAAACACCATATATTTT	CASSFHRGNSGNTIYF
TRBV10-3	TRBJ2-3	TRBD2	TGTGCCATCAGTGAGTCCTCGGGACTAGCGGGGCACACAGATACGCAGTATTTT	CAISESSGLAGHTDTQYF
TRBV5-5	TRBJ1-2	TRBD1	TGTGCCAGCAGCCCCAACCGGGACAGCCTAAACTATGGCTACACCTTC	CASSPNRDSLNYGYTF
TRBV2	TRBJ2-7	.	TGTGCCAGCAGAGGCAGACAAAGCTCCTACGAGCAGTACTTC	CASRGRQSSYEQYF
TRBV29-1	TRBJ1-1	.	TGCAGCGTTGAAGGAGGGGGCACTGAAGCTTTCTTT	CSVEGGGTEAFF
TRBV19	TRBJ2-6	TRBD2	TGTGCCAGTAGCCTACTGGGAGGGTCTGGGGCCAACGTCCTGACTTTC	CASSLLGGSGANVLTF
TRBV6-5	TRBJ2-3	TRBD2	TGTGCCAGCAGTTACTCACCGGGGGGGAGAACAGATACGCAGTATTTT	CASSYSPGGRTDTQYF
TRBV7-2	TRBJ2-3	.	TGTGCCAGCAGTTTGGGGGGACGCACAGATACGCAGTATTTT	CASSLGGRTDTQYF
TRBV4-3	TRBJ2-3	TRBD2	TGCGCCAGCAGCTCGAGGGTAGCGGGGCCGGCGGATACGCAGTATTTT	CASSSRVAGPADTQYF
TRBV2	TRBJ2-5	TRBD1	TGTGCCAGCAGCTCGACAGGGCACCAAGAGACCCAGTACTTC	CASSSTGHQETQYF
TRBV29-1	TRBJ1-1	TRBD1	TGCAGCGTAGCTTCCGGGACAGGGGTGAATAGGGCTTTCTTT	CSVASGTGVNRAFF
TRBV5-4	TRBJ1-1	TRBD1	TGTGCCAGCAGCTCGGGACAGGGGGACGCTGAAGCTTTCTTT	CASSSGQGDAEAFF
TRBV19	TRBJ1-6	.	TGTGCCAGTAGTATTGGAGGCAGTAATTCACCCCTCCACTTT	CASSIGGSNSPLHF
TRBV7-8	TRBJ2-1	TRBD2	TGTGCCAGCACCGAGCGGGGGGGAAGCGTGGGGGAGCAGTTCTTC	CASTERGGSVGEQFF
TRBV4-2	TRBJ1-3	TRBD1	TGTGCCAGCAGCCGGACAGGCCCCGGAAACACCATATATTTT	CASSRTGPGNTIYF
TRBV7-9	TRBJ2-7	TRBD2	TGTGCCAGCAGCTACCCGGGACTAGCGGGGGGGCCTAGTTACGAGCAGTACTTC	CASSYPGLAGGPSYEQYF
TRBV7-2	TRBJ1-2	.	TGTGCCAGCAGCTTAGCGGCAGGGACATATGGCTACACCTTC	CASSLAAGTYGYTF